This TCR beta chain was documented in a study of blood T cell repertoires in COVID-19. Looking at the study overall: Sources were T cells, B-cell-depleted T cells, or PBMCs; the material itself was cDNA or gDNA.

Assay: immunoSEQ multiplex PCR; the TCRdb copy retains only in-frame clones and omits some. The sample has some 290,000 clones, around 89% seen once. V was shortened by 9 bases and J by 5 bases, with 16 bases between the two germline ends. Germline lookup yields CDR1 MNHEY and CDR2 SVGAGI. The CDR3 has 13 residues. The clonotype comes from a woman aged 35 to 49 with COVID-19, enrolled during active disease. Input material: peripheral blood. This chain joins TRBV6-5 and TRBJ1-1, with D possibly being TRBD1 (5 bases). The CDR3 loop reads CASSGRGSTEAFF. Here the CDR3 DNA reads TGTGCCAGTTCAGGAAGGGGAAGTACTGAAGCTTTCTTT.